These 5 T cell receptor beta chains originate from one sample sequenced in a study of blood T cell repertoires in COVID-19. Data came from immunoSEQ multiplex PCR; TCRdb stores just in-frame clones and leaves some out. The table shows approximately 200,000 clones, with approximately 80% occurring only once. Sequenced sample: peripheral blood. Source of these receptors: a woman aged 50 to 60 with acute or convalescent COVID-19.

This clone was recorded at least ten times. CDR3 loop: CASSLGVTGRTDTQYF. CDR3 coding DNA: TGTGCCAGCAGCTTGGGGGTGACAGGGAGGACAGATACGCAGTATTTT. The chain joins TRBV7-9 to TRBJ2-3; D possibly corresponds to TRBD1 (7 bases). V lost 3 bases and J lost 3, with 16 bases in between. The CDR3 is 16 residues long. CDR1 is SEHNR, CDR2 FQNEAQ, per germline (reference sequence).

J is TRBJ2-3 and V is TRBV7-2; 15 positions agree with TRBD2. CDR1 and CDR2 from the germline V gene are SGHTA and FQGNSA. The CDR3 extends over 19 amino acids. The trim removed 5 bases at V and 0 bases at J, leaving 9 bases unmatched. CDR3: CASSPLGLAGGSSTDTQYF. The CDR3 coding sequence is TGTGCCAGCAGCCCCCTGGGACTAGCGGGAGGTTCTAGCACAGATACGCAGTATTTT.

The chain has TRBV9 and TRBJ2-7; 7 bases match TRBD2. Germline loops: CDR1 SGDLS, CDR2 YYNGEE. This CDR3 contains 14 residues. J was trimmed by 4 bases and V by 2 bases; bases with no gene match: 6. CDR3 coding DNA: TGTGCCAGCAGCGTTCGCGGGAGTGGTTACGAGCAGTACTTC. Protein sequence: CASSVRGSGYEQYF.

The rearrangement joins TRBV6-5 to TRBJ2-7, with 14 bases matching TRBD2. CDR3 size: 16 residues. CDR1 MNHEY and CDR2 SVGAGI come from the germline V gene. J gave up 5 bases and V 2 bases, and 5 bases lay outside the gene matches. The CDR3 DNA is TGTGCCAGCAGTTACCCGGGGACTAGCGGGAGAAACGAGCAGTACTTC. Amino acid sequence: CASSYPGTSGRNEQYF.

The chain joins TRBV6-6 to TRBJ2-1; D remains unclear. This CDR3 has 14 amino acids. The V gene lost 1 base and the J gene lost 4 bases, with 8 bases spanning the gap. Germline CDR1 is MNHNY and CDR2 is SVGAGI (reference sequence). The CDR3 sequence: CASSYFPKYNEQFF. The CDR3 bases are TGTGCCAGCAGTTACTTCCCAAAATACAATGAGCAGTTCTTC.